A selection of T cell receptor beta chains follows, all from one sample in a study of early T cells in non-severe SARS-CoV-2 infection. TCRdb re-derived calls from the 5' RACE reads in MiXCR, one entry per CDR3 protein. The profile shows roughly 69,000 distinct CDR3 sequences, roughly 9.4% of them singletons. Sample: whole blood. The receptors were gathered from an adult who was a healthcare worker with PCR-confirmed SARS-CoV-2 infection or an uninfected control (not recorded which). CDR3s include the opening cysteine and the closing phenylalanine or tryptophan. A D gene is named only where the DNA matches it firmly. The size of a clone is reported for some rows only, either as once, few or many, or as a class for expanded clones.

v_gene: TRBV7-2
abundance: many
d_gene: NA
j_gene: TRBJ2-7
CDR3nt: TGTGCCAGCAGCTTAGAGTACGAGCAGTACTTC
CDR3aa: CASSLEYEQYF

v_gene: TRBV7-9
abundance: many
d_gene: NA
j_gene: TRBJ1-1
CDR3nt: TGTGCCAGCAGCCCACTCCGGAACAGGGCGTTCATGAACACTGAAGCTTTCTTT
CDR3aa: CASSPLRNRAFMNTEAFF

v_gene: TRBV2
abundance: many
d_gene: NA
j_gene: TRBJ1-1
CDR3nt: TGTGCCAGCAGTGTACCGGGGACCACTGAAGCTTTCTTT
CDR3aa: CASSVPGTTEAFF

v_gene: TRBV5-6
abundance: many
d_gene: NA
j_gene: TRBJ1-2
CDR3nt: TGTGCCAGCAGCTTAGGACGGGCGGGACGCGGCTACACCTTC
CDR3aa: CASSLGRAGRGYTF

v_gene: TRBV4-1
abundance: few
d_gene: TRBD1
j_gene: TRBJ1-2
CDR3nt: TGCGCCAGCAGCCAAGGACCCGGGACAGCATATGGCTACACCTTC
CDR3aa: CASSQGPGTAYGYTF

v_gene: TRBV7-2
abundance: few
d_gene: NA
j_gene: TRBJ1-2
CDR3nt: TGTGCCAGCAGCTTAGCCCGCCCGATGGGCTATGGCTACACCTTC
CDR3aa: CASSLARPMGYGYTF

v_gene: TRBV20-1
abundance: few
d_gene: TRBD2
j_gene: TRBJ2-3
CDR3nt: TGCAGTGCGAGAGCGGGGGCAGATACGCAGTATTTT
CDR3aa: CSARAGADTQYF

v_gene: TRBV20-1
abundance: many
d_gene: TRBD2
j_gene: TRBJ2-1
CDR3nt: TGCAGTGCTAGAGGGGACGGAACTAGCGGAGTGTCCTACAATGAGCAGTTCTTC
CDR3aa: CSARGDGTSGVSYNEQFF

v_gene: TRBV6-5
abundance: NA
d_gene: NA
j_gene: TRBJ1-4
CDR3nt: TGTGCCAGCAGAAAATATGAAAAACTGTTTTTT
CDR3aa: CASRKYEKLFF

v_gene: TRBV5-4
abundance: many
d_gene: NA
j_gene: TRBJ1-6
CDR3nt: TGTGCCAGCAGCTCGGAACGGGGAATTCAATCACCCCTCCACTTT
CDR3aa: CASSSERGIQSPLHF